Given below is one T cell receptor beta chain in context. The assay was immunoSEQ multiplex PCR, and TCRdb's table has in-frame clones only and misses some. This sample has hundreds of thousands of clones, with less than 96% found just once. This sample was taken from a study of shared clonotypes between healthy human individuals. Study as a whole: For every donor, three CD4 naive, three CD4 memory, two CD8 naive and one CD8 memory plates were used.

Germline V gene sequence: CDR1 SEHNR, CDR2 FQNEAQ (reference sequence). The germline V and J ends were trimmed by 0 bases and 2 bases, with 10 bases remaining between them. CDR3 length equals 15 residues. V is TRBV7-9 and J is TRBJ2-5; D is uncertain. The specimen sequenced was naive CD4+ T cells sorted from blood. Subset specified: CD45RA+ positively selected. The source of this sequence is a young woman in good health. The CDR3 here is CASSLASSRQETQYF. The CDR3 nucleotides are TGTGCCAGCAGCTTAGCCTCTTCCAGGCAAGAGACCCAGTACTTC.